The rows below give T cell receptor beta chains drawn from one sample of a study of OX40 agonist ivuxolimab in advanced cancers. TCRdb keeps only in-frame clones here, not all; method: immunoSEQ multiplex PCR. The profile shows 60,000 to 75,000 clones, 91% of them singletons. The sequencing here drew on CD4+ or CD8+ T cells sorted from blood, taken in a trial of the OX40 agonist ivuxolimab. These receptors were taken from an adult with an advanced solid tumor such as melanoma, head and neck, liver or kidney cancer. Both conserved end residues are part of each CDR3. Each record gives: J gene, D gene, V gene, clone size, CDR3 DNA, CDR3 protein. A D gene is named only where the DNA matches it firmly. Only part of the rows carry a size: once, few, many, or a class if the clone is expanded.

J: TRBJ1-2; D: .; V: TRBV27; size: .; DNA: TGTGCCAGCACCACCAATCCCCGGGCAGGCTTGAACTATGGCTACACCTTC; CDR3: CASTTNPRAGLNYGYTF
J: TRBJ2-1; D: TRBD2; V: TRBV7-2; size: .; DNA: TGTGCCAGCAGCTCCTCAGGACACACTAGCGGGAGAGGGCTCAATGAGCAGTTCTTC; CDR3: CASSSSGHTSGRGLNEQFF
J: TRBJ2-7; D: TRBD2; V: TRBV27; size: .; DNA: TGTGCCAGCAGTTCACCTGCTAGCGGTAGCTCCTACGAGCAGTACTTC; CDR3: CASSSPASGSSYEQYF
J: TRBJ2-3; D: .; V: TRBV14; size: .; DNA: TGTGCCAGCAGCCAACCGTCTGAAAGCACAGATACGCAGTATTTT; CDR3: CASSQPSESTDTQYF
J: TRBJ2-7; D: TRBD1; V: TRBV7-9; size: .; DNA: TGTGCCAGCAGCTTCACAACTCGGGACAGGGGCTACTACGAGCAGTACTTC; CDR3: CASSFTTRDRGYYEQYF
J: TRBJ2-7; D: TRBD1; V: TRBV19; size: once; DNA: TGTGCCAGTAGTAAGACCCCTTCCGGGACAGCGAATGAGCAGTACTTC; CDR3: CASSKTPSGTANEQYF
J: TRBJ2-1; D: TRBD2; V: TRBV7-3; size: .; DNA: TGTGCCAGCAGCTTGGGACTAGCAGAATACAATGAGCAGTTCTTC; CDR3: CASSLGLAEYNEQFF
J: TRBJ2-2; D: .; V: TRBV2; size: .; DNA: TGTGCCAGCGTCCGGGCTACGAACACCGGGGAGCTGTTTTTT; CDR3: CASVRATNTGELFF
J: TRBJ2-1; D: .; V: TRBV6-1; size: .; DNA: TGTGCCAGCAGTGGGCTTGAAAGGGGCAATGAGCAGTTCTTC; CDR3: CASSGLERGNEQFF
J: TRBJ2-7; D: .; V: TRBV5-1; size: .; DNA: TGCGCCAGCAGACCCCTGTCCCGGGGCGAGCAGTACTTC; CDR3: CASRPLSRGEQYF
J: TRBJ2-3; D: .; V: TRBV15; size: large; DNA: TGTGCCACCAGCAGGGGACTTTACACAGATACGCAGTATTTT; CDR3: CATSRGLYTDTQYF
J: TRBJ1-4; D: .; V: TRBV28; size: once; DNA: TGTGCCAGCCTACTAGGGGGTTCCGCCACTGCAACTAATGAAAAACTGTTTTTT; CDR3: CASLLGGSATATNEKLFF
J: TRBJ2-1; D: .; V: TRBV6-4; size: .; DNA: TGTGCCAGCAGTGACGGAGGCAGGGTCTCCGATGAGCAGTTCTTC; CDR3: CASSDGGRVSDEQFF
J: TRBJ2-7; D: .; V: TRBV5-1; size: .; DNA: TGCGCCAGCAGCCCGGTGTTGGGACAATACGAGCAGTACTTC; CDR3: CASSPVLGQYEQYF
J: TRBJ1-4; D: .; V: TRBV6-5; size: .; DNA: TGTGCCAGCAGTTACGCACAGGGATTGGGTGAAAAACTGTTTTTT; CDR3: CASSYAQGLGEKLFF
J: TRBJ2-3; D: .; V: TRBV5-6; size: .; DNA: TGTGCCAGCAGCTTGGTGCGGCGCACAGATACGCAGTATTTT; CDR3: CASSLVRRTDTQYF
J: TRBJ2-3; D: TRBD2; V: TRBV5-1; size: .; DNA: TGCGCCAGCAGCTTAACTAGCGGGCGTGCAGATACGCAGTATTTT; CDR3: CASSLTSGRADTQYF
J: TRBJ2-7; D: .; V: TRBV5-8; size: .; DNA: TGTGCCAGCAGCCTGAGTTCGTCGGAGCAGTACTTC; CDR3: CASSLSSSEQYF
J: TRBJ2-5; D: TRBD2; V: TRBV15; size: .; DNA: TGTGCCACCAGCACCCGACTAGCGGCCCAAGAGACCCAGTACTTC; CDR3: CATSTRLAAQETQYF
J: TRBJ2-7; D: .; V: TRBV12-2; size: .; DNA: TGTGCAAGTCGCGAGGACTCGGGACCGTACGAGCAGTACTTC; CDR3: CASREDSGPYEQYF
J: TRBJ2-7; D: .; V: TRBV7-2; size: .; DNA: TGTGCCAGCAGCTTAGCTTTTATCATGTCCTACGAGCAGTACTTC; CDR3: CASSLAFIMSYEQYF
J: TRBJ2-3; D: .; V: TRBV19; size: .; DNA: TGTGCCAGTAGTGTCGGGAGCACAGATACGCAGTATTTT; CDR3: CASSVGSTDTQYF
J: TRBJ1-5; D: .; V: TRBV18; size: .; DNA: TGTGCCAGCTCACCAGGACGGACACGAGATAGCAATCAGCCCCAGCATTTT; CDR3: CASSPGRTRDSNQPQHF
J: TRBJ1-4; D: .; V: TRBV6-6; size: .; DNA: TGTGCCAGCAGTTACTCGGGGAGGGCCGACTCGGTAAAACTGTTTTTT; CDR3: CASSYSGRADSVKLFF
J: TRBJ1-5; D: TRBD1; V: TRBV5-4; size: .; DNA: TGTGCCAGCAGCTCGGGACAGAGCAATCAGCCCCAGCATTTT; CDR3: CASSSGQSNQPQHF
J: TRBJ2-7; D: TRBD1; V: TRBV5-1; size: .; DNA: TGCGCCAGCAGCGCTAGACAGGGGTACTACGAGCAGTACTTC; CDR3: CASSARQGYYEQYF
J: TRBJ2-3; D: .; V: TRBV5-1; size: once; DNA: TGCGCCAGCAGCTTGGCCTCCAGGGGAGATACGCAGTATTTT; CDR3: CASSLASRGDTQYF
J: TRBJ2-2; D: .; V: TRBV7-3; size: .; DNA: TGTGCCAGCAGCCCCAGGGGGAGGACTGACGGGGAGCTGTTTTTT; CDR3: CASSPRGRTDGELFF
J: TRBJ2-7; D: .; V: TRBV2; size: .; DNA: TGTGCCAGCAGTGAAGAGGAGCGGTTACCCTACGAGCAGTACTTC; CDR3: CASSEEERLPYEQYF
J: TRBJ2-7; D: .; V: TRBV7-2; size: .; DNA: TGTGCCAGCAGCTTAGTTGAGGCGGAGCGCCAGTACTTC; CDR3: CASSLVEAERQYF
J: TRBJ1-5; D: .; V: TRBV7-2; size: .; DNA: TGTGCCAGCAGCCTAGGGGGGGGGCCTACTCAGCCCCAGCATTTT; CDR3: CASSLGGGPTQPQHF
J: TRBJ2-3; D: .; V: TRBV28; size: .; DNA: TGTGCCGCCCTGGGGAGAAGGGTTCAAGATACGCAGTATTTT; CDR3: CAALGRRVQDTQYF
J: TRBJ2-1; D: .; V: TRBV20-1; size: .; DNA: TGCAGTGCAGCCAGAGACGGGGAGCAGTTCTTC; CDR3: CSAARDGEQFF
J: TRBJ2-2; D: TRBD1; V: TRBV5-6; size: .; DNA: TGTGCCAGAAGATTGAACAGGGGCAACACCGGGGAGCTGTTTTTT; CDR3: CARRLNRGNTGELFF
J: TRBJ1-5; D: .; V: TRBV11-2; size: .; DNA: TGTGCCAGCAGCTCCGGTCCCGCGAGGAATCAGCCCCAGCATTTT; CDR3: CASSSGPARNQPQHF
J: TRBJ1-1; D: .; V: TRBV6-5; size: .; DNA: TGTGCCAGCAGTTTCGACGGATCGAACACTGAAGCTTTCTTT; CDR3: CASSFDGSNTEAFF
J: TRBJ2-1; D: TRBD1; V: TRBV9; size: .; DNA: TGTGCCAGCAGCGCCCGGACAGGGGGTCACAATGAGCAGTTCTTC; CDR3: CASSARTGGHNEQFF
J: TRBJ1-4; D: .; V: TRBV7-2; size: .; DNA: TGTGCCAGCAGCTCCCAGGGTGCAACTAATGAAAAACTGTTTTTT; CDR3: CASSSQGATNEKLFF
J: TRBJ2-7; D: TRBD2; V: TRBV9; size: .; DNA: TGTGCCAGCAGCCCCAGTCTCGGCGGGGGATACGAGCAGTACTTC; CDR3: CASSPSLGGGYEQYF
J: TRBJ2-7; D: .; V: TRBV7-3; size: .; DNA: TGTGCCAGCAGCCCCGAGAGGGCTTCCTACGAGCAGTACTTC; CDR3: CASSPERASYEQYF
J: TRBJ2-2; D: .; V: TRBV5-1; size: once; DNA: TGCGCCAGCATCCCGGGACCTAACACCGGGGAGCTGTTTTTT; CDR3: CASIPGPNTGELFF
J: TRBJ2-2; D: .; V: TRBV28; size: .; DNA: TGTGCCAGCAGTTGGGCACCGAACACCGGGGAGCTGTTTTTT; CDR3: CASSWAPNTGELFF
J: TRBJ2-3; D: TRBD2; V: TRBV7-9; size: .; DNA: TGTGCCAACAGCCGTTCAGGACTAGCGGCGGATACGCAGTATTTT; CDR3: CANSRSGLAADTQYF
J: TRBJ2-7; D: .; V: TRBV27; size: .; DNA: TGTGCCAGCGGGACGGATCCCCCCTACGAGCAGTACTTC; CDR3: CASGTDPPYEQYF
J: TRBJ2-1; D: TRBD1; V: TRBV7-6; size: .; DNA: TGTGCCAGCAGCAACCCCGGGACAGGGGGCAATGAGCAGTTCTTC; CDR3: CASSNPGTGGNEQFF